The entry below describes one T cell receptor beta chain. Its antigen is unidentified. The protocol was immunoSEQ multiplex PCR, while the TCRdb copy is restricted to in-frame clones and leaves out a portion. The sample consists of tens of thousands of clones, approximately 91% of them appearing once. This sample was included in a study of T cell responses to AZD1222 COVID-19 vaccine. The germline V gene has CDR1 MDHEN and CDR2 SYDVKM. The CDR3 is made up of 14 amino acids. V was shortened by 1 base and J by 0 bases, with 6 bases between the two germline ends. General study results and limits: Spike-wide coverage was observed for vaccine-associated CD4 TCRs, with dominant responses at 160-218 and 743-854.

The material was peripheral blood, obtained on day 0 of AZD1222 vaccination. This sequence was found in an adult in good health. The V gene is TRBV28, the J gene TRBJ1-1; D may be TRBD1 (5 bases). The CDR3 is CASSLSGLNTEAFF. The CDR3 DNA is TGTGCCAGCAGTTTATCAGGGTTGAACACTGAAGCTTTCTTT.